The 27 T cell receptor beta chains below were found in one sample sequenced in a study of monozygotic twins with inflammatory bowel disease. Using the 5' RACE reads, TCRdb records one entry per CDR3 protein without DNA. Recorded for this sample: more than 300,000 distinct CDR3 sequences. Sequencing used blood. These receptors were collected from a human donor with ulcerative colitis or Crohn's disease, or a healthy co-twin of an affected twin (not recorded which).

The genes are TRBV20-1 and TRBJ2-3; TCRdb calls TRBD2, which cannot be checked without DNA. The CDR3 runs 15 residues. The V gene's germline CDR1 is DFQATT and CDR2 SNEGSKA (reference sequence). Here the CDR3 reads CSADPSGGPSDTQYF.

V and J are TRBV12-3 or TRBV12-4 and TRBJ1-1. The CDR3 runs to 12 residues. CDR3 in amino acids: CASRSRDTEAFF.

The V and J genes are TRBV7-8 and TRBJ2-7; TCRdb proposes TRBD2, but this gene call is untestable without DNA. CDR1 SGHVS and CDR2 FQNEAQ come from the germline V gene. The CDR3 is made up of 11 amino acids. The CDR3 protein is CATGLAYEQYF.

Here the CDR3 reads CSGSSPGLATETQYF. This rearrangement joins TRBV29-1 to TRBJ2-5; no DNA is available, so the TRBD2 call from TCRdb remains unchecked. This CDR3 has 15 amino acids. Germline CDR1 and CDR2: SQVTM and ANQGSEA.

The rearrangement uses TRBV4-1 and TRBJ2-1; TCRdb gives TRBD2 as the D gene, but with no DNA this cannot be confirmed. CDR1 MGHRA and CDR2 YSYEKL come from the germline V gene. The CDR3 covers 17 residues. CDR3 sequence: CASRLAGTSFTYNEQFF.

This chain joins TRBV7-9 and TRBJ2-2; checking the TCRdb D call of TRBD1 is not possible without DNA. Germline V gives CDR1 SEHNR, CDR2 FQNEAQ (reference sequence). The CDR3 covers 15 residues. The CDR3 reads CASSFHTGGTGELFF.

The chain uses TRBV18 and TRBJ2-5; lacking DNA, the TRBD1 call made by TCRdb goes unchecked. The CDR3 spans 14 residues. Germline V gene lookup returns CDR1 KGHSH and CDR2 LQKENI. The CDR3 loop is CASSPPQGQETQYF.

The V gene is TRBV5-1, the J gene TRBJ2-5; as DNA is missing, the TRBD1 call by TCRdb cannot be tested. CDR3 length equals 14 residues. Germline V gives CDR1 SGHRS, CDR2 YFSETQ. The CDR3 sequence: CASSRTGGGETQYF.

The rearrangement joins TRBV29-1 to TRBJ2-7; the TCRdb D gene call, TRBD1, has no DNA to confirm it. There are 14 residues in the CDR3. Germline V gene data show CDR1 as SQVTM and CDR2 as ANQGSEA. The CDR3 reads CSAQPGLGKYEQYF.

The CDR3 here is CASSTGLEGAGSTDTQYF. V usage is TRBV12-3 or TRBV12-4 and J usage is TRBJ2-3; TCRdb reports TRBD2, a call that lacks DNA to check it against. This CDR3 is 18 amino acids long.

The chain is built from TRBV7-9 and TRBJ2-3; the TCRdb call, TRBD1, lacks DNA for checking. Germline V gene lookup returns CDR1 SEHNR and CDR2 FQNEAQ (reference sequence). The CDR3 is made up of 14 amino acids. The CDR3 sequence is CASSLDQGIDTQYF. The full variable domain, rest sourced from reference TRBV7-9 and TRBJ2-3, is DTGVSQNPRHKITKRGQNVTFRCDPISEHNRLYWYRQTLGQGPEFLTYFQNEAQLEKSRLLSDRFSAERPKGSFSTLEIQRTEQGDSAMYLCASSLDQGIDTQYFGPGTRLTVL.

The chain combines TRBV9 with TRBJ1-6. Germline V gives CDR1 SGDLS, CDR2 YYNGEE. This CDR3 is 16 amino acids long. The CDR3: CASSARQGRGNSPLHF.

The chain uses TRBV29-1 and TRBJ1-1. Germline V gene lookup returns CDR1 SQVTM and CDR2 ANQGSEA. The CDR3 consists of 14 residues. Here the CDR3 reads CSVDNGRMNTEAFF. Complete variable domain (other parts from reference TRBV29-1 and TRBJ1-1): SAVISQKPSRDICQRGTSLTIQCQVDSQVTMMFWYRQQPGQSLTLIATANQGSEATYESGFVIDKFPISRPNLTFSTLTVSNMSPEDSSIYLCSVDNGRMNTEAFFGQGTRLTVV.

Here the CDR3 reads CASSPGLGGEQYF. The V and J genes are TRBV27 and TRBJ2-7; the D call from TCRdb, TRBD1, cannot be confirmed without DNA. The CDR3 loop spans 13 amino acids. Germline V gene sequence: CDR1 MNHEY, CDR2 SMNVEV (reference sequence).

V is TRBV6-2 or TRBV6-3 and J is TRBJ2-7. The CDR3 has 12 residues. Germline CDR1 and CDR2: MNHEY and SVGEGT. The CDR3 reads CASRTSSYEQYF.

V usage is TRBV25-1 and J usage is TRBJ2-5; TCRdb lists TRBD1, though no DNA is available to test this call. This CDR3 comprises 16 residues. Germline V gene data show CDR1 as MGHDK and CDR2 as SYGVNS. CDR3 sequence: CASSERGTGLRETQYF. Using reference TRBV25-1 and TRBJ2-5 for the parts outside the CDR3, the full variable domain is EADIYQTPRYLVIGTGKKITLECSQTMGHDKMYWYQQDPGMELHLIHYSYGVNSTEKGDLSSESTVSRIRTEHFPLTLESARPSHTSQYLCASSERGTGLRETQYFGPGTRLLVL.

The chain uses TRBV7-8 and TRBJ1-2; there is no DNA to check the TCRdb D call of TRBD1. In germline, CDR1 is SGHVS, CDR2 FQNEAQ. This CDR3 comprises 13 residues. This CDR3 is CASSLAKGRGYTF. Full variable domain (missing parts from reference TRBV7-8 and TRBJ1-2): GAGVSQSPRYKVAKRGQDVALRCDPISGHVSLFWYQQALGQGPEFLTYFQNEAQLDKSGLPSDRFFAERPEGSVSTLKIQRTQQEDSAVYLCASSLAKGRGYTFGSGTRLTVV.

CDR3 in amino acids: CASSLASPSNWETQYF. The rearrangement joins TRBV7-2 to TRBJ2-5; TCRdb proposes TRBD2, but this gene call is untestable without DNA. Per the germline V gene, CDR1 is SGHTA and CDR2 is FQGNSA. This CDR3 region has 16 residues.

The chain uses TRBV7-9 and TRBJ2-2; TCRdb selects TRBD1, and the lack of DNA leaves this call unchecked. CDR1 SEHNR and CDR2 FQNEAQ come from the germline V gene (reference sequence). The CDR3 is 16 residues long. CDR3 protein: CASSLMGGENTGELFF.

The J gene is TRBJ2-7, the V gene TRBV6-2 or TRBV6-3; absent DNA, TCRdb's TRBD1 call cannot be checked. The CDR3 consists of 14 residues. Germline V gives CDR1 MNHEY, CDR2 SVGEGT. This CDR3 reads CASSKDRRFYEQYF.

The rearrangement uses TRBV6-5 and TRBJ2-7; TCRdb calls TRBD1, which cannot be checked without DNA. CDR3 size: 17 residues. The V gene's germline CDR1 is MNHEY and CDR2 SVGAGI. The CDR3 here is CASRSTAGTGGGYEQYF.

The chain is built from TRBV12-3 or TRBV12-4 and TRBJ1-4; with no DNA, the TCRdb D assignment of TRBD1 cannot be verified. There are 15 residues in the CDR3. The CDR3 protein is CASSPRDRGYEKLFF.

The CDR3 here is CSVVKGVESDTQYF. J is TRBJ2-3 and V is TRBV29-1; TCRdb's D gene call, TRBD1, goes unchecked for lack of DNA. Germline loops: CDR1 SQVTM, CDR2 ANQGSEA. This CDR3 contains 14 residues.

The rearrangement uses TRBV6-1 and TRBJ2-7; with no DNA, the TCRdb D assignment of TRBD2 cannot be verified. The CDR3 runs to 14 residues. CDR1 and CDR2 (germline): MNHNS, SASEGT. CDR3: CASSEMGGWSEQYF.

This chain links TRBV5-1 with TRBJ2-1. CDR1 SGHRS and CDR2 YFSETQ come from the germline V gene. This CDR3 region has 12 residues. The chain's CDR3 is CASSKENNEQFF.

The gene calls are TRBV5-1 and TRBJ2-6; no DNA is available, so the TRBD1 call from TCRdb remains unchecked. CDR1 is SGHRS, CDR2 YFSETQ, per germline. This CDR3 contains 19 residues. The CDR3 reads CASSFVRDGSASGANVLTF.

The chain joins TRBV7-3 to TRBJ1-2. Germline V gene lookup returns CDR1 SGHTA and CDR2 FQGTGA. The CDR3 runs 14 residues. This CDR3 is CASSSGPANYGYTF.